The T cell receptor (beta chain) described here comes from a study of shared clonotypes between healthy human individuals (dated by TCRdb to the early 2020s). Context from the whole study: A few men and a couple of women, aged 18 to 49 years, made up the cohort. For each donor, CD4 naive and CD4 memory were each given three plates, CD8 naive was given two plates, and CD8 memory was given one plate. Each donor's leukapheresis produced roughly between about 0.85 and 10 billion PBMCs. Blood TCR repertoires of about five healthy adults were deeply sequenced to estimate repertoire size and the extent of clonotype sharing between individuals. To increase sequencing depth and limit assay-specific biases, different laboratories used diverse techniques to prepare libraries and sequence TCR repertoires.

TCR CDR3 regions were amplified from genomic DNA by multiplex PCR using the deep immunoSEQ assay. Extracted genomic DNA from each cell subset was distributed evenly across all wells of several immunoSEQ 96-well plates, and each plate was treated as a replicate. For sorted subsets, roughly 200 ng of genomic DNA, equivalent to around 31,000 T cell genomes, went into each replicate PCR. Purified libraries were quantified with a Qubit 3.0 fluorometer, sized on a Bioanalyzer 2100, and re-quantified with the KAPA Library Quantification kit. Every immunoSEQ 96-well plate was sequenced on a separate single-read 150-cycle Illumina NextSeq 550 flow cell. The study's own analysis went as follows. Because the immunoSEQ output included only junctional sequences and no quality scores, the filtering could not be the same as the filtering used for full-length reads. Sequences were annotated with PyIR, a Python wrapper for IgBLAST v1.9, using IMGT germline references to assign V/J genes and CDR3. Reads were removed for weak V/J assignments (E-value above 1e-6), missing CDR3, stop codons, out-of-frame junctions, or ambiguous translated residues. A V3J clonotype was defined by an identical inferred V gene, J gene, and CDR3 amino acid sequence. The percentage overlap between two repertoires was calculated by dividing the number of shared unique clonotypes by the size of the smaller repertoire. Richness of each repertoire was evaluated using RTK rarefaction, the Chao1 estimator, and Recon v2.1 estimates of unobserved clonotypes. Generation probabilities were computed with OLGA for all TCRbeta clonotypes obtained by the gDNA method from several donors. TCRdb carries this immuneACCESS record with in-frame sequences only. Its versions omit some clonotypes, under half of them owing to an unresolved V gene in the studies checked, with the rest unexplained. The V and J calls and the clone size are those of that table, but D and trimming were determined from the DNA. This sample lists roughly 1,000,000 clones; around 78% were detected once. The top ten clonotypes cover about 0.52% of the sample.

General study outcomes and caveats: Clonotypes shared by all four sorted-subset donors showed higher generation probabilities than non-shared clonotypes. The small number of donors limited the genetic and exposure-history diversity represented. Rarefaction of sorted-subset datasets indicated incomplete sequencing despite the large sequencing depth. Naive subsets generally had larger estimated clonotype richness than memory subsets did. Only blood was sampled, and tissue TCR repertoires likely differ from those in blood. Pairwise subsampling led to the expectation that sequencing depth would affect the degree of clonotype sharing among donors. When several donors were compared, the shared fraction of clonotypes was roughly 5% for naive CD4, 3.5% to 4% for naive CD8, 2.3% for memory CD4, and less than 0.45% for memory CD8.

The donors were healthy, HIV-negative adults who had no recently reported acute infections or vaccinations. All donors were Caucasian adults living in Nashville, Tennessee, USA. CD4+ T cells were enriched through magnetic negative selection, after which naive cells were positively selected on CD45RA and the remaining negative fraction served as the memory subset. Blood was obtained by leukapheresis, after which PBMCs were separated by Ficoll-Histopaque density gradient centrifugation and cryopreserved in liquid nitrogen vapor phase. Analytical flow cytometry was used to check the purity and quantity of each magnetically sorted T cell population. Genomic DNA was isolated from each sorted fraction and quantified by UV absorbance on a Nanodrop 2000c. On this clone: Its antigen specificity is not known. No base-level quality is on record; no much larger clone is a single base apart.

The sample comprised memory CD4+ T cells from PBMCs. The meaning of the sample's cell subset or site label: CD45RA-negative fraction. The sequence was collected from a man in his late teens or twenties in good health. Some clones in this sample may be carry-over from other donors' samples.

The CDR3 amino acid sequence is: CASSLRGHEKLFF. The DNA sequence follows: TGTGCCAGCAGTTTACGCGGGCATGAAAAACTGTTTTTT. Here the chain combines TRBV28 and TRBJ1-4, with the D gene uncertain. V loses 2 bases of germline sequence and J loses 6 bases, and the interval between the two ends is 7 bases. The CDR3 sequence holds 13 residues, the cysteine and phenylalanine included. Only the CDR3 DNA is retained, 39 bases long and in frame from the first base. In the germline V gene, CDR1 corresponds to MDHEN and CDR2 to SYDVKM.